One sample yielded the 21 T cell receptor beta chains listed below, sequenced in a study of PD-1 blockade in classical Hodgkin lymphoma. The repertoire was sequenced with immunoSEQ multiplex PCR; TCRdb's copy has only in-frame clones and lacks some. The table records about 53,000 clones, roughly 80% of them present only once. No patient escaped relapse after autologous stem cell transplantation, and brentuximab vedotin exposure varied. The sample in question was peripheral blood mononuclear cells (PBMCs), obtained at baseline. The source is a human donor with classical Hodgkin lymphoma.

CDR3 sequence (DNA): TGTGCCAGCCAACGCTCCCTCCAGAGCTACAATGAGCAGTTCTTC. Amino acid sequence: CASQRSLQSYNEQFF. This chain links TRBV7-9 with TRBJ2-1; D remains unclear. This CDR3 is 15 amino acids long. Trimming stripped 8 bases from V and 3 bases from J, with 17 bases between. From germline, CDR1 is SEHNR and CDR2 FQNEAQ (reference sequence). Looking up the rest from reference TRBV7-9 and TRBJ2-1 gives the full variable domain: DTGVSQNPRHKITKRGQNVTFRCDPISEHNRLYWYRQTLGQGPEFLTYFQNEAQLEKSRLLSDRFSAERPKGSFSTLEIQRTEQGDSAMYLCASQRSLQSYNEQFFGPGTRLTVL.

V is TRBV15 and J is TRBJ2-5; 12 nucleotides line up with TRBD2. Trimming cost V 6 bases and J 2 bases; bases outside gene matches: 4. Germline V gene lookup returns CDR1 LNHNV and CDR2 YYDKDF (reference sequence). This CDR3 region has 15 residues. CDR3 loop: CATRLAGGLQETQYF. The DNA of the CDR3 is TGTGCCACCAGACTAGCGGGAGGATTACAAGAGACCCAGTACTTC.

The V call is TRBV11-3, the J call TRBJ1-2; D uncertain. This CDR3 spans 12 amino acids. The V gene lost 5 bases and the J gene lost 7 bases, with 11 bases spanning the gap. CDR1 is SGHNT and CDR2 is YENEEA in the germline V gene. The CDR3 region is CASSVTGGGYTF. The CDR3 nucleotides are TGTGCCAGCAGCGTCACGGGTGGTGGCTACACCTTC.

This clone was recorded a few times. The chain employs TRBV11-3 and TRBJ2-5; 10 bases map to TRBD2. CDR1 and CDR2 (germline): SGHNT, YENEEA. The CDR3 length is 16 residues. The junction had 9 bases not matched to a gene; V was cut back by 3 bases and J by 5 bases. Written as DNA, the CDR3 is TGTGCCAGCAGCTTGCGAGCGGGAGGGCCATATGAGACCCAGTACTTC. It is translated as CASSLRAGGPYETQYF.

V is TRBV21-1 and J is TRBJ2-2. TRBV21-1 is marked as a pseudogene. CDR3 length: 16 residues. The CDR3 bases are TGTGCCAGCAGCAAAGTCGGGGACCCGAACACCGGGGAGCTGTTTTTT. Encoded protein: CASSKVGDPNTGELFF.

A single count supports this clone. The CDR3 sequence: CASSLLGWQGEQNIQYF. The CDR3 DNA reads as TGTGCCAGCAGCTTACTTGGCTGGCAGGGGGAACAAAACATTCAGTACTTC. The chain has TRBV7-8 and TRBJ2-4; 7 nucleotides line up with TRBD1. The V and J ends lost 2 bases and 5 bases, in that order; junction bases with no gene match: 12. The CDR3 covers 17 residues. CDR1 is SGHVS and CDR2 is FQNEAQ in the germline V gene. Supplemented by reference TRBV7-8 and TRBJ2-4, the full variable domain reads GAGVSQSPRYKVAKRGQDVALRCDPISGHVSLFWYQQALGQGPEFLTYFQNEAQLDKSGLPSDRFFAERPEGSVSTLKIQRTQQEDSAVYLCASSLLGWQGEQNIQYFGAGTRLSVL.

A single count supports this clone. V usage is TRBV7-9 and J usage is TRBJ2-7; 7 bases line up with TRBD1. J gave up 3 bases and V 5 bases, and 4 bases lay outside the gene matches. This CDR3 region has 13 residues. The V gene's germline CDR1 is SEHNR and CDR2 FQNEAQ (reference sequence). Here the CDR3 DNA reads TGTGCCAGCAGCCAAGGGGGCCGCTACGAGCAGTACTTC. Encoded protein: CASSQGGRYEQYF. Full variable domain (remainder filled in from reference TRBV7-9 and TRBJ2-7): DTGVSQNPRHKITKRGQNVTFRCDPISEHNRLYWYRQTLGQGPEFLTYFQNEAQLEKSRLLSDRFSAERPKGSFSTLEIQRTEQGDSAMYLCASSQGGRYEQYFGPGTRLTVT.

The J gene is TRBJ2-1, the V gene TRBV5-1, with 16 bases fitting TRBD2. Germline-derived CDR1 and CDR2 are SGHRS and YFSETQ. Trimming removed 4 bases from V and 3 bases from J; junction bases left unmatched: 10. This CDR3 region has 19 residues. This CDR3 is CASSAGTGLAGGLYNEQFF. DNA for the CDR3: TGCGCCAGCAGCGCCGGGACGGGACTAGCGGGAGGGCTCTACAATGAGCAGTTCTTC.

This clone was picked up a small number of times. The chain's CDR3 is CASSFPQGLRVDTEAFF. CDR3 sequence (DNA): TGTGCCAGCAGCTTCCCCCAGGGTCTCAGGGTGGACACTGAAGCTTTCTTT. This chain uses TRBV11-2 with TRBJ1-1, with D tentatively TRBD1 (5 bases). The V and J ends lost 3 bases and 3 bases respectively, with 20 bases between them. The germline V gene encodes CDR1 SGHAT and CDR2 FQNNGV. The CDR3 totals 17 residues.

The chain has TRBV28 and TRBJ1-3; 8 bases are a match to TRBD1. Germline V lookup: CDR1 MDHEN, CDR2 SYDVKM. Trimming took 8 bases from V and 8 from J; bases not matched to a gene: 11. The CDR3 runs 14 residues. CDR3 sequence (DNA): TGTGCCAGCCACCGACAGGGGCTTTGGGACACCATATATTTT. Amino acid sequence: CASHRQGLWDTIYF.

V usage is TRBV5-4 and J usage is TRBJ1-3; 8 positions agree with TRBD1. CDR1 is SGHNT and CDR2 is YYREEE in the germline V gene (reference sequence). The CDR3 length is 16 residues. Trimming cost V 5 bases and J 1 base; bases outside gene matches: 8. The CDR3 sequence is CASREEGQASGNTIYF. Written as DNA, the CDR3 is TGTGCCAGCAGAGAGGAGGGACAGGCGTCTGGAAACACCATATATTTT.

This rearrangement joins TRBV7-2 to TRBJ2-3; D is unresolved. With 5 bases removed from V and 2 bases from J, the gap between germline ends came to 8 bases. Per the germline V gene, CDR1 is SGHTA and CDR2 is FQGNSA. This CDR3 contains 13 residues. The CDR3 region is CASSASLTDTQYF. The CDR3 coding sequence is TGTGCCAGCAGCGCGTCCCTCACAGATACGCAGTATTTT.

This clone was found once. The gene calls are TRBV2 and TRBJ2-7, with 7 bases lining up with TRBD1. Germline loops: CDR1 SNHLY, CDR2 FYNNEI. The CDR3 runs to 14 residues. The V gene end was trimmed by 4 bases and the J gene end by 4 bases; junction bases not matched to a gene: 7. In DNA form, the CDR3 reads TGTGCCAGCAGTGTAGAAAGGGGGCAGTACGAGCAGTACTTC. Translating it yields CASSVERGQYEQYF.

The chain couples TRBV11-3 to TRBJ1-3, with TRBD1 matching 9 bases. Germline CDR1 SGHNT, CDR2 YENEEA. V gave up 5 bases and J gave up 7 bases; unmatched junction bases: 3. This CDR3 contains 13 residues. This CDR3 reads CASSHGTGNTIYF. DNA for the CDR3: TGTGCCAGCAGCCATGGGACAGGGAACACCATATATTTT.

The CDR3 bases are TGCGCCAGCAGCCCGGGACAGGGAGAAGAAAAACTGTTTTTT. Translation: CASSPGQGEEKLFF. V is TRBV4-3 and J is TRBJ1-4; 9 bases agree with TRBD1. The CDR3 is made up of 14 amino acids. The V segment lost 4 bases and the J segment 8 bases; nucleotides outside the gene matches: 5. Germline V lookup: CDR1 LGHNA, CDR2 YSLEER.

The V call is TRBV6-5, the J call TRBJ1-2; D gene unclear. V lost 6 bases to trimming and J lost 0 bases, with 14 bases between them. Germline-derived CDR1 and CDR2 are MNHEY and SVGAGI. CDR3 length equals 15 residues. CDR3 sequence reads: CASSSPASTNYGYTF. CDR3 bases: TGTGCCAGCAGCTCCCCCGCCAGTACTAACTATGGCTACACCTTC.

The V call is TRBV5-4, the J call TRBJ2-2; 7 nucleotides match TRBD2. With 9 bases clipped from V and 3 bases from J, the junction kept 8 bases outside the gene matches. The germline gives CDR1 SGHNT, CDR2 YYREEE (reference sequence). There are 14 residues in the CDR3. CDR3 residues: CATTGREHTGELFF. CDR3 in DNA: TGTGCCACCACGGGGCGGGAGCACACCGGGGAGCTGTTTTTT.

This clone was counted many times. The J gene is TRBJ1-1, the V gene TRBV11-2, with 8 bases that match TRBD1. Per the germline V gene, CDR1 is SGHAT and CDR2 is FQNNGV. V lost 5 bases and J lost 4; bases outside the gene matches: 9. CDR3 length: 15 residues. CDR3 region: CASSLTGGSGTEAFF. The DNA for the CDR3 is TGTGCCAGCAGCCTAACAGGGGGTTCTGGCACTGAAGCTTTCTTT. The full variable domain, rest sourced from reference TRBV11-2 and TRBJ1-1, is EAGVAQSPRYKIIEKRQSVAFWCNPISGHATLYWYQQILGQGPKLLIQFQNNGVVDDSQLPKDRFSAERLKGVDSTLKIQPAKLEDSAVYLCASSLTGGSGTEAFFGQGTRLTVV.

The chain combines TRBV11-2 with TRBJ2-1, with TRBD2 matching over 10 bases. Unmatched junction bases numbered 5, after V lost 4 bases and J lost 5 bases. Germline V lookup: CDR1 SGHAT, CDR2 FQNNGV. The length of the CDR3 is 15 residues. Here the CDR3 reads CASSYGLAENNEQFF. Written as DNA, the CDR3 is TGTGCCAGCAGCTACGGACTAGCGGAAAACAATGAGCAGTTCTTC. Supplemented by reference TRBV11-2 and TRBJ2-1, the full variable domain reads EAGVAQSPRYKIIEKRQSVAFWCNPISGHATLYWYQQILGQGPKLLIQFQNNGVVDDSQLPKDRFSAERLKGVDSTLKIQPAKLEDSAVYLCASSYGLAENNEQFFGPGTRLTVL.

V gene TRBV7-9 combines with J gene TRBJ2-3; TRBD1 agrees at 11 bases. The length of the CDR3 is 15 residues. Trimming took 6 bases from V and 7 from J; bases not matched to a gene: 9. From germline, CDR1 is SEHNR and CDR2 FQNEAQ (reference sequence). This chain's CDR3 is CASSIGQGAVNTQYF. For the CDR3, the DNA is TGTGCCAGCAGTATCGGACAGGGGGCTGTAAATACGCAGTATTTT.

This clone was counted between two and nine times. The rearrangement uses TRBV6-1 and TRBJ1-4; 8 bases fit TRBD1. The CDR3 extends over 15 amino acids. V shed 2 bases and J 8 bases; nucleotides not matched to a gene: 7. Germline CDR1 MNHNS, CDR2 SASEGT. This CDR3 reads CASSEIQGVGEKLFF. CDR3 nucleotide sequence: TGTGCCAGCAGTGAAATACAGGGGGTTGGCGAAAAACTGTTTTTT.